These T cell receptor beta chains were read from a single sample in a study of tumor-infiltrating lymphocytes in primary liver carcinoma. TCRdb fed the multiplex PCR reads into MiXCR, producing one record per CDR3 protein. Among approximately 24,000 distinct CDR3 sequences, around 79% were seen once, and the ten largest hold 40% to 55%. Sequenced: liver tumor tissue from sampling region 3. Receptors originate from a man between 35 and 55 years old with primary liver carcinoma and hepatitis B virus infection. CDR3s include the opening cysteine and the closing phenylalanine or tryptophan. The D gene is left open where the match is weak. Rows may omit the clone size; those that give it use once, few, many or a size class.

TRBJ2-5 | few | TRBD2 | TRBV11-2 | CASSHTPCGGKETQYF | TGTGCCAGCAGCCACACTCCCTGCGGGGGGAAAGAGACCCAGTACTTC
TRBJ1-1 | NA | NA | TRBV5-5 | CASKPPGRLNTEAFF | TGTGCCAGCAAACCTCCCGGCCGCCTGAACACTGAAGCTTTCTTT
TRBJ1-2 | many | NA | TRBV5-6 | CASSPTPGLRGGYTF | TGTGCCAGCAGCCCCACACCAGGGCTAAGGGGTGGCTACACCTTC
TRBJ2-1 | NA | TRBD1 | TRBV6-1 | CASRVETGEYNEQFF | TGTGCCAGCAGAGTCGAGACAGGGGAGTACAATGAACAGTTCTTC
TRBJ1-1 | NA | NA | TRBV10-3 | CAIRQGFSTGTFF | TGTGCCATCAGGCAGGGATTTAGCACTGGAACTTTCTTT
TRBJ2-2 | NA | NA | TRBV19 | CVSSISPGSGELFF | TGTGTCAGCAGTATTTCTCCAGGGTCCGGGGAGCTGTTTTTT
TRBJ2-3 | NA | NA | TRBV10-3 | CVISGGVGTDTQYF | TGTGTCATCAGTGGAGGCGTTGGGACAGATACGCAGTATTTT
TRBJ2-1 | NA | NA | TRBV14 | CACSFRTGWGQLF | TGTGCCTGCAGCTTCCGTACAGGGTGGGGGCAGCTCTTC
TRBJ1-2 | NA | NA | TRBV4-1 | CASSETANYGYTF | TGCGCCAGCAGCGAGACGGCTAACTATGGCTACACCTTC
TRBJ2-2 | NA | NA | TRBV6-6 | CASSKRGRAVAGELFF | TGTGCCAGCAGTAAAAGGGGGAGGGCCGTGGCCGGGGAGCTGTTTTTT
TRBJ1-2 | once | NA | TRBV7-9 | CASSPEGRLPQYRYTF | TGTGCTAGCAGCCCCGAGGGCAGGCTGCCCCAGTATCGCTACACCTTC
TRBJ2-6 | NA | NA | TRBV5-4 | CASSLGLPGANVLTF | TGTGCCAGCAGCCTCGGACTACCTGGGGCCAACGTCCTGACTTTC
TRBJ2-1 | many | TRBD2 | TRBV5-8 | CASSLGLAGPYNEQFF | TGTGCCAGCAGCTTGGGACTAGCGGGACCCTACAATGAGCAGTTCTTC
TRBJ2-3 | NA | NA | TRBV5-1 | CASTDTQYF | TGCGCCAGCACAGATACGCAGTATTTT
TRBJ2-1 | NA | NA | TRBV6-2/TRBV6-3 | CASTKQGMEQFF | TGTGCCAGCACCAAGCAGGGTATGGAGCAGTTCTTC
TRBJ1-6 | NA | NA | TRBV12-3/TRBV12-4 | CANSFKKSPLHF | TGTGCCAACAGTTTTAAGAAATCACCCCTCCACTTT
TRBJ2-1 | NA | NA | TRBV29-1 | CRAASDYYNERFF | TGCAGGGCCGCGTCTGACTATTACAATGAGCGGTTCTTC
TRBJ2-2 | NA | NA | TRBV11-2 | CVSSIALGGANIGELFF | TGTGTTAGCAGCATAGCATTAGGAGGGGCGAACATCGGGGAGCTGTTTTTT
TRBJ1-1 | NA | NA | TRBV11-2 | CSSSLRYTEAFF | TGTTCCAGCAGCTTACGATACACTGAAGCTTTCTTT
TRBJ2-5 | NA | NA | TRBV11-1 | CASSGEVEVETQHF | TGTGCCAGCAGTGGAGAGGTGGAGGTGGAGACCCAGCATTTC
TRBJ2-2 | NA | TRBD1 | TRBV4-1 | CASNGLDRGLTGELYF | TGCGCCAGCAACGGTCTGGACAGGGGGTTAACCGGGGAACTCTATTTT
TRBJ2-1 | NA | NA | TRBV11-3 | CASSLMWDNEQIF | TGCGCCAGCAGCTTAATGTGGGACAACGAGCAGATCTTC
TRBJ2-1 | NA | NA | TRBV5-5 | CASSPGQSSYNVQFF | TGTGCCAGCAGCCCTGGACAAAGTTCCTACAATGTACAGTTCTTC
TRBJ2-7 | NA | TRBD1 | TRBV11-2 | CVSSGGQGVAHEQYF | TGCGTCAGCAGCGGGGGACAGGGGGTTGCGCACGAGCAGTACTTC
TRBJ2-7 | NA | NA | TRBV4-3 | CASSQESSTYGQYF | TGCGCCAGCAGCCAAGAAAGCTCCACCTACGGGCAATACTTC
TRBJ1-1 | few | NA | TRBV10-3 | CAISEQEGIEAFF | TGTGCCATCAGTGAACAGGAGGGCATTGAGGCTTTCTTT